This T cell receptor (beta chain) came from a study of T cell repertoires in cytomegalovirus infection. Turning to the study itself: Public TCR beta signatures provided an indication of both CMV infection and a matching HLA type.

TCRdb reprocessed the reads with MiXCR, giving one entry per CDR3 protein. The repertoire holds roughly 150,000 distinct CDR3 sequences, with about 20% as singletons. This clonotype was observed many times. The antigen is unknown. Study-level results: Cumulated frequencies of public TCR beta families served to identify carriers of CMV plus the relevant HLA. HLA-C-restricted CMV-specific TCR beta clonotypes prevailed in the ex vivo response.

The length of the CDR3 is 15 residues. Germline CDR1 reads MDHEN; CDR2 reads SYDVKM. V was trimmed by 6 bases and J by 5 bases, leaving 16 bases between them. The rearrangement links TRBV28 to TRBJ1-4; no firm D call. Input material: PBMCs. The receptor comes from a human donor in good health (CMV status not recorded). Some clones in this sample may be carry-over from other donors' samples. DNA of the CDR3: TGTGCCAGCAGGAGAGCGGGATCCGAGAATGAAAAACTGTTTTTT. This gives the protein CASRRAGSENEKLFF.